In this sample, the clone carrying this T cell receptor beta chain turned up many times. These data are taken from a study of T-cell reconstitution after alpha-beta-depleted transplantation in children. Germline CDR1 and CDR2: SGHRS and YFSETQ. Losses at the gene ends were 1 base for V and 7 bases for J; bases not matched to a gene: 8. This CDR3 comprises 15 residues. Library preparation (for TCRbeta) was performed with unique molecular identifiers. TCRdb used MiXCR to reprocess the PCR reads, holding one entry per CDR3 protein. This sample has about 610,000 distinct CDR3 sequences, with roughly 10% found just once.

The chain carries TRBV5-1 and TRBJ2-1, with 7 nucleotides matching TRBD2. The sample was PBMCs from the stem cell graft donor, taken from the stem cell graft. The TCR was taken from a human donor who donated a stem cell graft to a child with acute myeloid leukemia. The CDR3 protein is CASSLTSAGQNEQFF. The CDR3 DNA follows: TGCGCCAGCAGCTTGACTAGCGCGGGGCAGAATGAGCAGTTCTTC.